This T cell receptor (beta chain) is drawn from a study of regulatory T cells in long-lasting Graves disease. The germline gives CDR1 LNHDA, CDR2 SQIVND (reference sequence). V was trimmed by 10 bases and J by 5 bases, leaving 17 bases between them. CDR3 length: 13 residues. This clonotype was recorded a few times. Both iRepertoire HTBI primers and Arm-PCR of CDR3 regions were used to build the TCR beta libraries. TCRdb ran MiXCR on the multiplex PCR reads and lists one entry per CDR3 protein. The sample shows about 440,000 distinct CDR3 sequences, roughly 15% of them seen only once. Time point in this sample: newly diagnosed GD, antithyroid drugs for less than 3 months. With RNA extracted from PBMCs as input, the TCR library was made. These data were likewise used in another study, on T cells in Graves' hyperthyroidism and ophthalmopathy.

The receptor was isolated from a woman between 18 and 29 years old with Graves disease. Sequencing used peripheral blood mononuclear cells (PBMCs), obtained at new diagnosis, from a patient treated with antithyroid drugs. This rearrangement joins TRBV19 to TRBJ1-1; D may be TRBD1 (5 bases). The chain's CDR3 is CATSQVVGTEAFF. The CDR3 DNA reads TGTGCCACTTCACAGGTGGTGGGGACTGAAGCTTTCTTT.